This TCR beta chain emerged from a study of T cells in localized non-small cell lung cancer. General study results and limits: Across samples, adjacent lung featured a median around 60 of the top 100 tumor clones.

Generated by immunoSEQ multiplex PCR, the TCRdb table keeps only in-frame clones and is missing some. The sample lists roughly 48,000 clones; approximately 80% were seen once. The V end was cut by 7 bases, the J end by 8 bases, with 15 bases between. Germline-derived CDR1 and CDR2 are SGHTA and FQGTGA. The CDR3 is 13 amino acids. Comments on this clone: Its antigen is undetermined.

The source is a man aged 40 to 75 with stage I squamous cell lung carcinoma. The chain recombines TRBV7-3 with TRBJ2-1; a weak D match, TRBD1 (5 bases). The specimen was peripheral blood, collected before any cancer treatment. CDR3 DNA: TGTGCCAGCACCCTGGGGCGCGGCGATGAGCAGTTCTTC. Encoded protein: CASTLGRGDEQFF.